The 24 T cell receptor beta chains below come from one sample, sequenced in a study of T cell responses to AZD1222 COVID-19 vaccine. This table comes from immunoSEQ multiplex PCR, and its TCRdb copy is limited to in-frame clones, with some not included. The data hold 140,000 to 150,000 clones, with roughly four fifths observed a single time. Sequencing used peripheral blood, obtained on day 0 of MenACWY control vaccination. These receptors were obtained from an adult in good health.

The chain couples TRBV5-5 to TRBJ1-6; D gene uncertain. From germline, CDR1 is SGHKS and CDR2 YYEKEE (reference sequence). V was clipped by 4 bases and J by 7 bases, with 9 bases between them. The CDR3 is 13 amino acids. The CDR3 protein is CASSLRLNSPLHF. The CDR3 DNA sequence: TGTGCCAGCAGCCTTCGCCTGAATTCACCCCTCCACTTT.

The CDR3 is CASSLSQGNTIYF. In nucleotides, the CDR3 is TGTGCCAGCAGTTTATCTCAGGGAAACACCATATATTTT. The V gene is TRBV27, the J gene TRBJ1-3; unclear D gene. Per the germline V gene, CDR1 is MNHEY and CDR2 is SMNVEV (reference sequence). V dropped 0 bases and J dropped 4 bases, with 4 bases sitting between them. This CDR3 has 13 amino acids.

V is TRBV2 and J is TRBJ1-3; D is uncertain. CDR3 length: 14 residues. CDR1 is SNHLY and CDR2 is FYNNEI in the germline V gene. Trimming stripped 6 bases from V and 6 bases from J, with 15 bases between. The CDR3 spells CASRSAPTPNTIYF. The CDR3 DNA follows: TGTGCCAGCAGATCGGCCCCGACCCCAAACACCATATATTTT.

As for this clone: Other DNA sequences in this sample translate to the same CDR3. J is TRBJ1-2 and V is TRBV12-3 or TRBV12-4; D unclear. The CDR3 is 13 amino acids. Trimming took 6 bases from V and 0 from J, leaving 8 bases between them. The CDR3 here is CASRATANYGYTF. The CDR3 DNA follows: TGTGCCAGCAGAGCTACAGCTAACTATGGCTACACCTTC.

This chain joins TRBV21-1 and TRBJ2-1; TRBD2 was called by the table and not checked on the DNA. TRBV21-1 is a pseudogene segment. CDR3 length: 17 residues. The CDR3 bases are TGTGCCAGCAACCAGGGGACACTAGCGGGGGCTTACAATGAGCAGTTCTTC. It specifies CASNQGTLAGAYNEQFF.

The chain uses TRBV3-1 (or the pseudogene TRBV3-2) and TRBJ2-7; TRBD2 matches 12 bases. Germline V gene sequence: CDR1 LGHDT, CDR2 YNNKEL (reference sequence). The CDR3 has 14 amino acids. The V segment lost 7 bases and the J segment 7 bases; nucleotides outside the gene matches: 8. The chain's CDR3 is CASTPSSGGGEQYF. CDR3 DNA sequence: TGTGCCAGCACCCCCTCTAGCGGGGGGGGAGAGCAGTACTTC.

This clone was recorded a few times. The V call is TRBV28, the J call TRBJ2-5, with 7 positions matching TRBD1. V was pared by 5 bases and J by 3 bases, with 15 bases of the junction left unmatched. The CDR3 loop spans 17 amino acids. Germline V CDR1 and CDR2: MDHEN, SYDVKM. The CDR3: CASSPEGAPGRKETQYF. For the CDR3, the DNA is TGTGCCAGCAGTCCTGAGGGGGCTCCTGGCCGGAAAGAGACCCAGTACTTC. The full variable domain, its missing parts supplied by reference TRBV28 and TRBJ2-5, is DVKVTQSSRYLVKRTGEKVFLECVQDMDHENMFWYRQDPGLGLRLIYFSYDVKMKEKGDIPEGYSVSREKKERFSLILESASTNQTSMYLCASSPEGAPGRKETQYFGPGTRLLVL.

The chain has TRBV7-9 and TRBJ1-2; D is unresolved. CDR1 is SEHNR, CDR2 FQNEAQ, per germline (reference sequence). The CDR3 spans 13 residues. V was shortened by 4 bases and J by 5 bases, with 11 bases between the two germline ends. The CDR3, as DNA: TGTGCCAGCAGCTCAGTGTCGGGGTATGGCTACACCTTC. Amino acid sequence: CASSSVSGYGYTF.

The chain uses TRBV7-3 and TRBJ2-1; D is ambiguous. This CDR3 region has 14 residues. V was clipped by 8 bases and J by 0 bases, with 11 bases between them. CDR1 is SGHTA, CDR2 FQGTGA, per germline. The CDR3 here is CASGPGGSYNEQFF. CDR3 DNA sequence: TGTGCCAGCGGACCAGGTGGCTCCTACAATGAGCAGTTCTTC.

The genes are TRBV30 and TRBJ1-4; possible D gene TRBD1, 6 bases. Germline V gives CDR1 GTSNPN, CDR2 SVGIG (reference sequence). The CDR3 has 13 amino acids. Between the trimmed V and J ends, which lost 2 bases and 5 bases, there was a span of 9 bases. The CDR3 coding sequence is TGTGCCTGGAGTCGTCAGGGGAATGAAAAACTGTTTTTT. Its translation: CAWSRQGNEKLFF.

This clone is a singleton in its sample. CDR3 DNA: TGTGCCAGCAGTGAAGGTGGGTCCCCTTCCTACGAGCAGTACTTC. It is translated as CASSEGGSPSYEQYF. This chain links TRBV6-1 with TRBJ2-7; D gene ambiguous. The germline V gene has CDR1 MNHNS and CDR2 SASEGT. Trimming stripped 1 base from V and 1 base from J, with 11 bases between. There are 15 residues in the CDR3.

V gene TRBV7-7 combines with J gene TRBJ2-5; TRBD2 is a possible D gene (6 bases). V dropped 5 bases and J dropped 4 bases, with 11 bases sitting between them. Per the germline V gene, CDR1 is SSHAT and CDR2 is FNYEAQ (reference sequence). CDR3 length equals 13 residues. CDR3 region: CASSRRDGETQYF. DNA of the CDR3: TGTGCCAGCAGCCGGCGGGACGGAGAGACCCAGTACTTC.

This chain links TRBV5-4 with TRBJ2-7; D possibly matches TRBD1 or TRBD2 (5 bases each). Deletions cut 0 bases from V and 0 bases from J, with 7 bases between. The CDR3 totals 14 residues. Looked up from germline, CDR1 is SGHNT and CDR2 is YYREEE (reference sequence). CDR3 sequence reads: CASSLGGDSYEQYV. The CDR3 nucleotides read TGTGCCAGCAGCTTGGGAGGGGACTCCTACGAGCAGTACGTC.

Only one count was recorded for this clone. The chain carries TRBV5-4 and TRBJ2-1; no clear D. The CDR3 is made up of 12 amino acids. Germline V CDR1 and CDR2: SGHNT, YYREEE (reference sequence). V was trimmed by 4 bases and J by 8 bases, leaving 10 bases between them. CDR3 nucleotide sequence: TGTGCCAGCAGCCGAGACAAGTATGAGCAGTTCTTC. This gives the protein CASSRDKYEQFF.

The rearrangement joins TRBV11-1 to TRBJ1-2; 8 nucleotides align to TRBD1. With 5 bases clipped from V and 3 bases from J, the junction kept 8 bases outside the gene matches. Germline V lookup: CDR1 SGHAT, CDR2 FQDESV (reference sequence). This CDR3 contains 15 residues. The CDR3 sequence is CASSHPGGADYGYTF. The CDR3 DNA is TGTGCCAGCAGCCATCCAGGGGGCGCGGACTATGGCTACACCTTC.

The J gene is TRBJ1-5, the V gene TRBV19, with D tentatively TRBD1 (5 bases). The CDR3 has 16 amino acids. The V gene lost 1 base and the J gene lost 8 bases, with 18 bases spanning the gap. The germline V gene encodes CDR1 LNHDA and CDR2 SQIVND (reference sequence). The CDR3, as DNA: TGTGCCAGTAGTATAGTGAACAGGCCGGCGGGGGAGCCCCAGCATTTT. Its protein product is CASSIVNRPAGEPQHF.

The chain uses TRBV7-3 and TRBJ2-2, with TRBD1 matching 8 bases. Germline loops: CDR1 SGHTA, CDR2 FQGTGA. J was trimmed by 3 bases and V by 5 bases; bases with no gene match: 5. The CDR3 runs 15 residues. The CDR3 sequence is CASSTHRGDTGELFF. The CDR3 DNA reads TGTGCCAGCAGCACACACAGGGGGGACACCGGGGAGCTGTTTTTT.

A word on this clone: At one end the junction does not follow the germline gene, possibly because of a read error. The V call is TRBV5-1, the J call TRBJ1-2; 12 nucleotides align to TRBD1. The CDR3 totals 14 residues. Per germline, CDR1 SGHRS and CDR2 YFSETQ. The CDR3 here is CAGSSGQGALGYTF. For the CDR3, the DNA is TGCGCCGGCAGTTCGGGACAGGGGGCGCTTGGCTACACCTTC.

As for this clone: The sample has other DNA sequences that encode this CDR3 too. The genes are TRBV9 and TRBJ2-2; perhaps TRBD1 as D (6 bases). Trimming took 3 bases from V and 5 from J, leaving 8 bases between them. Germline-derived CDR1 and CDR2 are SGDLS and YYNGEE. This CDR3 has 13 amino acids. The CDR3: CASSAGVTGELFF. CDR3 in DNA: TGTGCCAGCAGCGCAGGGGTGACCGGGGAGCTGTTTTTT.

The CDR3 region is CASSLLSPLQGTLPGELFF. As DNA, the CDR3 is TGTGCCAGCAGCTTATTAAGCCCCCTACAGGGAACCCTCCCCGGGGAGCTGTTTTTT. The chain combines TRBV11-2 with TRBJ2-2; D is possibly TRBD1 (6 bases). This CDR3 spans 19 amino acids. Trimming stripped 2 bases from V and 6 bases from J, with 25 bases between. Germline assignment: CDR1 SGHAT and CDR2 FQNNGV.

The J gene is TRBJ2-5, the V gene TRBV30; D call uncertain. V lost 0 bases to trimming and J lost 5 bases, with 13 bases between them. CDR3 length equals 14 residues. Per germline, CDR1 GTSNPN and CDR2 SVGIG (reference sequence). CDR3 residues: CAWSVDHTAETQYF. CDR3 DNA sequence: TGTGCCTGGAGTGTAGACCATACAGCGGAGACCCAGTACTTC.

The chain employs TRBV5-8 and TRBJ1-5, with TRBD1 as a possible D gene (5 bases). Between the trimmed V and J ends, which lost 3 bases and 9 bases, there was a span of 7 bases. The V gene's germline CDR1 is SGHTS and CDR2 YDEGEE. CDR3 length: 11 residues. DNA of the CDR3: TGTGCCAGCAGCTACGGGGGGCCCCAGCATTTT. This encodes CASSYGGPQHF.

This chain links TRBV7-9 with TRBJ2-3; D not resolved. The CDR3 sequence is 12 residues long. V was shortened by 5 bases and J by 8 bases, with 11 bases between the two germline ends. Per germline, CDR1 SEHNR and CDR2 FQNEAQ (reference sequence). This CDR3 reads CASSPLGATQYF. Written as DNA, the CDR3 is TGTGCCAGCAGCCCACTTGGCGCTACGCAGTATTTT.

The CDR3 sequence is CAWGHLVISPLHF. CDR3 in DNA: TGTGCCTGGGGGCACCTGGTGATTTCACCCCTCCACTTT. J is TRBJ1-6 and V is TRBV30; D is unresolved. Germline V gene lookup returns CDR1 GTSNPN and CDR2 SVGIG (reference sequence). The CDR3 runs to 13 residues. The V end lost 5 bases, the J end lost 9 bases, and 14 bases lay between the germline ends.